These T cell receptor beta chains were read from a single sample in a study of regulatory T cells in long-lasting Graves disease. One entry per CDR3 protein, called by TCRdb with MiXCR from the multiplex PCR reads. The data show under 250,000 distinct CDR3 sequences, with around a fifth seen just once and about 11% held by the top ten. The sample also formed part of further work on T cells in Graves' hyperthyroidism and ophthalmopathy.

The sample in question was peripheral blood mononuclear cells (PBMCs), obtained at new diagnosis, from a patient treated with antithyroid drugs. These receptors all come from a woman aged 30 to 39 with Graves disease. Each CDR3 is given with its conserved first and last residue. D genes are given only for firm matches. Rows give clone size only sometimes, using once, few, many, or a class for an expanded clone.

j_call v_call clone_size d_call cdr3_nt cdr3_aa
TRBJ1-6 TRBV6-2/TRBV6-3 many TRBD1 TGTGCCAGCAGTTACGCGAGGGACAGGGGTCGCGGGTCACCCCTCCACTTT CASSYARDRGRGSPLHF
TRBJ1-2 TRBV11-1 many TRBD1 TGTGCCAGCAGCTTAGCCCCGGGACAGGGGGCGGCTCACTATGGCTACACCTTC CASSLAPGQGAAHYGYTF
TRBJ2-5 TRBV27 many . TGTGCCAGCAGTCCCCTTTTGCGTCGAGAGACCCAGTACTTC CASSPLLRRETQYF
TRBJ1-5 TRBV3-1 many . TGTGCCAGCAGCCGTTCGACGGGGGGAGGCCAGCCCCAGCATTTT CASSRSTGGGQPQHF
TRBJ2-7 TRBV20-1 . . TGCAGTGGCGACGGGGACGAACCCCCCTACGAGCAGTACTTC CSGDGDEPPYEQYF
TRBJ1-2 TRBV5-1 . . TGCGCCAGCAGCCCCGGGGGTGCTGGGATGATTGGGTACACCTTC CASSPGGAGMIGYTF
TRBJ2-1 TRBV12-3/TRBV12-4 many . TGTGCCAGCAGCCGGACCAAGAGCTACAATGAGCAGTTCTTC CASSRTKSYNEQFF
TRBJ1-6 TRBV20-1 many . TGCAGTGCTAGCCGGGGAGGGGATTCACCCCTCCACTTT CSASRGGDSPLHF
TRBJ2-3 TRBV7-9 many . TGTGCCAGCAGCTTTTCGGGTACTAGCACAGATACGCAGTATTTT CASSFSGTSTDTQYF
TRBJ1-4 TRBV18 . TRBD1 TGTGCCAGCTCGCCCACGACAGGGACCACTAATGAAAAACTGTTTTTT CASSPTTGTTNEKLFF
TRBJ1-2 TRBV7-6 . TRBD1 TGTGCCAGCAGCCCACAGGGGTACTATGGCTACACCTTC CASSPQGYYGYTF
TRBJ2-5 TRBV5-5 many . TGTGCCAGCACCCCCGAAGTCCGACAAGAGACCCAGTACTTC CASTPEVRQETQYF
TRBJ1-1 TRBV3-1 . . TGTGCCAGCAGCCCCAGCCTCGGGGAGCCCCAGCGAGGTGAAGCTTTCTTT CASSPSLGEPQRGEAFF
TRBJ1-1 TRBV19 many TRBD1 TGTGCCAGTACTACAGGGGGCTGGACTGAAGCTTTCTTT CASTTGGWTEAFF
TRBJ1-1 TRBV27 many . TGTGCCAGCAGTTCCCTGGGGGTGGAGACTGAAGCTTTCTTT CASSSLGVETEAFF
TRBJ1-2 TRBV18 . . TGTGCCAGCTCACCAGGCCTCAACCAGGGTGGCTACACCTTC CASSPGLNQGGYTF
TRBJ2-7 TRBV20-1 . . TGCAGTGCTAGTCCCCCGGGACTCCCAGCCTACGAGCAGTACTTC CSASPPGLPAYEQYF
TRBJ1-1 TRBV6-1 many . TGTGCCAGCAGCCCTCGGACGAAAGGGGGGATGAACACTGAAGCTTTCTTT CASSPRTKGGMNTEAFF
TRBJ2-4 TRBV7-9 few TRBD2 TGTGCCAGCAGCATGGGGACTAGCGGGAGGTGGGAAAACATTCAGTACTTC CASSMGTSGRWENIQYF
TRBJ1-2 TRBV5-5 many . TGTGCCAGCAGCTTGAGGTCTGACTATGGCTACACCTTC CASSLRSDYGYTF
TRBJ2-7 TRBV5-1 many . TGCGCCAGCAGCGCCCGGGACTTATACGAGCAGTACTTC CASSARDLYEQYF
TRBJ2-1 TRBV6-1 . TRBD2 TGTGCCAGCAGTGAAAAGACTAGCGGGATTAGTGGATATGAGCAGTTCTTC CASSEKTSGISGYEQFF
TRBJ1-3 TRBV12-3/TRBV12-4 many . TGTGCCAGCACCCTAGGGGGTGCTGGAAACACCATATATTTT CASTLGGAGNTIYF